These 27 T cell receptor beta chains share one sample of origin, sequenced in a study of T cell changes during pregnancy in multiple sclerosis (dated by TCRdb to about 2019). The library was produced with the immunoSEQ multiplex PCR assay. The immuneACCESS repertoire file appears here via TCRdb, limited to in-frame rearrangements. These files lack a portion of the clones; in checked studies, under half of the deficit traces to unresolved V genes, and the cause of the others is not known. This sample gives 45,000 to 60,000 clones in total; just over 90% of them show up just once. 0.37% of the sample is held by the ten biggest clonotypes. Sequencing used CD4+ T cells from peripheral blood mononuclear cells, obtained before pregnancy. The receptors derive from a female donor with multiple sclerosis, enrolled in a pregnancy study.

V usage is TRBV28 and J usage is TRBJ1-3, with TRBD1 matching over 8 bases. This CDR3 has 13 residues. CDR1 is MDHEN, CDR2 SYDVKM, per germline. V gave up 6 bases and J gave up 11 bases; unmatched junction bases: 9. The CDR3 DNA reads as TGTGCCAGCAGGGGACAGGCTGGGGGGTCCATATATTTT. This codes for CASRGQAGGSIYF.

This clone appeared once. The genes are TRBV9 and TRBJ1-3, with TRBD1 as a possible D gene (6 bases). Trimming took off 4 bases at V and 8 bases at J, with 13 bases between the two ends. The V gene's germline CDR1 is SGDLS and CDR2 YYNGEE. The CDR3 is made up of 13 amino acids. CDR3 DNA: TGTGCCAGCAGCTCCGGACAGTCAGACACCATATATTTT. Protein product: CASSSGQSDTIYF.

The V call is TRBV5-6, the J call TRBJ2-1; D ambiguous. Germline CDR1 SGHDT, CDR2 YYEEEE. The length of the CDR3 is 12 residues. V was cut by 4 bases and J by 7 bases, with 9 bases left in between. This CDR3 reads CASSVRLNEQFF. Written as DNA, the CDR3 is TGTGCCAGCAGCGTGAGGTTGAATGAGCAGTTCTTC.

This chain joins TRBV5-6 and TRBJ2-2; maybe TRBD2 (7 bases). This CDR3 has 15 amino acids. V was clipped by 4 bases and J by 3 bases, with 13 bases between them. Germline CDR1 is SGHDT and CDR2 is YYEEEE. CDR3 protein: CASSLRGGDTGELFF. CDR3 bases: TGTGCCAGCAGCCTGAGGGGGGGTGACACCGGGGAGCTGTTTTTT.

The rearrangement joins TRBV5-4 to TRBJ2-2, with 8 bases lining up with TRBD1. CDR3 size: 16 residues. Germline CDR1 is SGHNT and CDR2 is YYREEE (reference sequence). J was trimmed by 4 bases and V by 4 bases; bases with no gene match: 9. The CDR3 coding sequence is TGTGCCAGCAGCCCCCCGCCGCAGGGGGCCACCGGGGAGCTGTTTTTT. This sequence encodes CASSPPPQGATGELFF.

The J gene is TRBJ2-5, the V gene TRBV6-1; 10 bases are shared with TRBD1. Germline V gives CDR1 MNHNS, CDR2 SASEGT. With V trimmed by 11 bases and J by 4 bases, 4 bases remained unmatched. The length of the CDR3 is 12 residues. The CDR3 spells CAGGTGAETQYF. CDR3 DNA: TGTGCCGGGGGGACAGGGGCAGAGACCCAGTACTTC.

The chain employs TRBV6-6 and TRBJ1-4; no definite D call. Germline V gene sequence: CDR1 MNHNY, CDR2 SVGAGI (reference sequence). This CDR3 comprises 14 residues. Trimming pared 6 bases from V and 0 bases from J, leaving 8 bases between. The CDR3 coding sequence is TGTGCCAGCAGCGCGGTTGCAACTAATGAAAAACTGTTTTTT. This sequence encodes CASSAVATNEKLFF.

The chain is built from TRBV6-1 and TRBJ2-3, with 7 bases lining up with TRBD2. Losses at the gene ends were 5 bases for V and 2 bases for J; bases not matched to a gene: 7. CDR1 and CDR2 (germline): MNHNS, SASEGT. The CDR3 sequence is 15 residues long. The DNA of the CDR3 is TGTGCCAGCAGTCCGAATAGCGGGTACACAGATACGCAGTATTTT. It translates to CASSPNSGYTDTQYF.

The chain links TRBV7-2 to TRBJ1-2; D unresolved. The length of the CDR3 is 15 residues. Germline CDR1 is SGHTA and CDR2 is FQGNSA. The ends were cut back, 1 base at V and 1 base at J, with 10 bases in the middle. In DNA form, the CDR3 reads TGTGCCAGCAGCTTAGGGAAGGCGGTTAACTATGGCTACACCTTC. Its translation is CASSLGKAVNYGYTF.

The rearrangement links TRBV19 to TRBJ1-5; 8 positions agree with TRBD1. The V gene's germline CDR1 is LNHDA and CDR2 SQIVND (reference sequence). With 11 bases clipped from V and 8 bases from J, the junction kept 8 bases outside the gene matches. The CDR3 runs to 12 residues. The CDR3 sequence is CAGSGTGKPQHF. The CDR3 DNA follows: TGTGCCGGATCCGGGACAGGCAAGCCCCAGCATTTT.

The rearrangement joins TRBV18 to TRBJ1-1; 8 nucleotides align to TRBD1. This CDR3 has 14 amino acids. V dropped 4 bases and J dropped 1; count of bases not matched to a gene: 2. Germline V gene lookup returns CDR1 KGHSH and CDR2 LQKENI. This CDR3 is CASSQGQANTEAFF. The CDR3 nucleotides read TGTGCCAGCTCACAGGGACAGGCGAACACTGAAGCTTTCTTT.

The CDR3 nucleotides read TGTGCCAGCAGTCAGCTGATGGACAGACGGGTAGGTGGTCAGCCCCAGCATTTT. Its translation: CASSQLMDRRVGGQPQHF. The J gene is TRBJ1-5, the V gene TRBV28, with a possible D match to TRBD1 (6 bases). Germline lookup yields CDR1 MDHEN and CDR2 SYDVKM. The CDR3 is 18 residues long. Trimming removed 5 bases at V and 6 bases at J, with 26 bases between.

J is TRBJ1-5 and V is TRBV2, with D maybe TRBD1 (5 bases). Trimming took 1 base from V and 3 from J, leaving 7 bases between them. This CDR3 is built from 14 residues. The germline gives CDR1 SNHLY, CDR2 FYNNEI. The CDR3 spells CASSEGQLNQPQHF. The CDR3 DNA follows: TGTGCCAGCAGTGAAGGACAGCTCAATCAGCCCCAGCATTTT.

CDR3 protein: CAINPGQGYTEAFF. The CDR3 DNA follows: TGTGCCATCAACCCAGGACAGGGCTACACTGAAGCTTTCTTT. The rearrangement joins TRBV10-3 to TRBJ1-1; 8 nucleotides agree with TRBD1. The CDR3 consists of 14 residues. Germline CDR1 and CDR2: ENHRY and SYGVKD. V was clipped by 7 bases and J by 3 bases; unmatched bases: 7.

V and J are TRBV5-8 and TRBJ1-4; TRBD1 might be the D (6 bases). V lost 2 bases to trimming and J lost 7 bases, with 12 bases between them. Germline loops: CDR1 SGHTS, CDR2 YDEGEE. CDR3 length: 14 amino acids. CDR3 region: CASSFFQGTEKLFF. DNA of the CDR3: TGTGCCAGCAGCTTTTTTCAGGGGACTGAAAAACTGTTTTTT.

The V call is TRBV5-1, the J call TRBJ1-2, with a tentative D call TRBD1 (6 bases). V gave up 4 bases and J gave up 7 bases, with 17 bases separating them. Looked up from germline, CDR1 is SGHRS and CDR2 is YFSETQ. CDR3 length equals 14 residues. CDR3 DNA sequence: TGCGCCAGCAGCCCTCAACAGGGATCGCGTGGCTACACCTTC. It is translated as CASSPQQGSRGYTF.

The chain joins TRBV19 to TRBJ2-7, with D perhaps matching TRBD1 (5 bases). The V gene lost 5 bases and the J gene lost 3 bases, with 11 bases spanning the gap. The length of the CDR3 is 13 residues. CDR1 LNHDA and CDR2 SQIVND come from the germline V gene (reference sequence). CDR3 sequence (DNA): TGTGCCAGTAGTCCAGGCGACAGCTACGAGCAGTACTTC. Translation gives CASSPGDSYEQYF.

The genes are TRBV5-6 and TRBJ1-1; D is undetermined. Trimming cost V 4 bases and J 10 bases, with 8 bases left between them. There are 10 residues in the CDR3. The germline CDR1 and CDR2 sequences are SGHDT and YYEEEE. In DNA form, the CDR3 reads TGTGCCAGCAGCCCCCCCGTAGCTTTCTTT. It is translated as CASSPPVAFF. Combining the CDR3 with reference TRBV5-6 and TRBJ1-1 gives the whole variable domain DAGVTQSPTHLIKTRGQQVTLRCSPKSGHDTVSWYQQALGQGPQFIFQYYEEEERQRGNFPDRFSGHQFPNYSSELNVNALLLGDSALYLCASSPPVAFFGQGTRLTVV.

The genes are TRBV19 and TRBJ2-1; weak D call: TRBD1 (6 bases). Trimming left V 3 bases short and J 6 bases short, with 9 bases between. The germline V gene has CDR1 LNHDA and CDR2 SQIVND (reference sequence). The CDR3 runs to 13 residues. The CDR3 sequence: CASSMGAGNEQFF. The CDR3 coding sequence is TGTGCCAGTAGTATGGGGGCGGGCAATGAGCAGTTCTTC.

This clone has a single count. V gene TRBV28 combines with J gene TRBJ2-7, with 10 bases fitting TRBD1. The CDR3 loop spans 15 amino acids. Germline-derived CDR1 and CDR2 are MDHEN and SYDVKM. Trimming cost V 7 bases and J 2 bases; bases outside gene matches: 8. In DNA form, the CDR3 reads TGTGCCAGCACCGCCCTCGGGACAGGGGCCTACGAGCAGTACTTC. Protein: CASTALGTGAYEQYF.

The chain combines TRBV19 with TRBJ2-2, with 10 bases lining up with TRBD2. In germline, CDR1 is LNHDA, CDR2 SQIVND (reference sequence). The CDR3 extends over 14 amino acids. V was clipped by 5 bases and J by 4 bases; unmatched bases: 1. The CDR3 is CASSLAGVTGELFF. Written as DNA, the CDR3 is TGTGCCAGTAGTCTAGCGGGAGTCACCGGGGAGCTGTTTTTT.

This rearrangement joins TRBV15 to TRBJ1-2, with D tentatively TRBD1 (6 bases). Germline CDR1 and CDR2: LNHNV and YYDKDF (reference sequence). This CDR3 spans 13 amino acids. V shed 5 bases and J shed 4 bases, with 11 bases lying between them. As DNA, the CDR3 is TGTGCCACCAGCCCGGACAGTCGCTATGGCTACACCTTC. Its protein product is CATSPDSRYGYTF.

The chain links TRBV7-2 to TRBJ2-3, with 9 bases identical to TRBD2. V was pared by 3 bases and J by 6 bases, with 7 bases of the junction left unmatched. The CDR3 runs to 15 residues. Germline lookup yields CDR1 SGHTA and CDR2 FQGNSA. The CDR3 loop is CASSLWREGPDTQYF. The CDR3 DNA reads TGTGCCAGCAGCTTGTGGCGGGAGGGACCTGATACGCAGTATTTT.

V usage is TRBV6-1 and J usage is TRBJ1-2; 8 bases agree with TRBD1. CDR1 and CDR2 (germline): MNHNS, SASEGT. The ends lost 5 bases at V and 6 bases at J; junction bases unmatched: 8. The CDR3 sequence is 14 residues long. The CDR3 nucleotides read TGTGCCAGCAGTTCCCAGGGGGCGCGGGATGGCTACACCTTC. This sequence encodes CASSSQGARDGYTF.

The gene calls are TRBV6-1 and TRBJ1-1, with TRBD1 identical over 7 bases. The CDR3 is 15 amino acids. V lost 5 bases to trimming and J lost 6 bases; unmatched junction nucleotides: 12. Germline lookup yields CDR1 MNHNS and CDR2 SASEGT. The CDR3: CASSRDRAWGAEAFF. CDR3 DNA sequence: TGTGCCAGCAGTCGAGACAGGGCTTGGGGGGCTGAAGCTTTCTTT.

The rearrangement uses TRBV5-1 and TRBJ2-3, with 8 positions matching TRBD2. The CDR3 has 15 amino acids. Trimming at V came to 1 base and at J to 4 bases, leaving 5 bases not matched to a gene. Germline V lookup: CDR1 SGHRS, CDR2 YFSETQ. Written as DNA, the CDR3 is TGCGCCAGCAGCTTGCCCGGGACTAGTTCAGATACGCAGTATTTT. Its translation is CASSLPGTSSDTQYF. The entire variable domain, with the rest obtained from reference TRBV5-1 and TRBJ2-3, is as follows: KAGVTQTPRYLIKTRGQQVTLSCSPISGHRSVSWYQQTPGQGLQFLFEYFSETQRNKGNFPGRFSGRQFSNSRSEMNVSTLELGDSALYLCASSLPGTSSDTQYFGPGTRLTVL.

This chain connects TRBV28 to TRBJ1-2; D uncertain. The CDR3 length is 11 residues. V was pared by 3 bases and J by 8 bases, with 7 bases between. Germline loops: CDR1 MDHEN, CDR2 SYDVKM. CDR3 protein: CASSFPGGYTF. CDR3 coding DNA: TGTGCCAGCAGTTTTCCGGGGGGCTACACCTTC.